Below, one TCR beta chain is given with its context. The sample belongs to a study of patients and donors after allogeneic stem cell transplantation. TCRdb passed the RT-PCR reads through MiXCR, listing each CDR3 protein once. The sample lists about 410,000 distinct CDR3 sequences, 16% occurring once. The germline gives CDR1 SGHKS, CDR2 YYEKEE (reference sequence). With V trimmed by 4 bases and J by 2 bases, 9 bases remained unmatched. This CDR3 spans 16 amino acids. The chain employs TRBV5-5 and TRBJ1-2; TRBD1 matches 9 bases. Material: blood, either unsorted or a sorted T cell fraction (not recorded which). The receptor's source is a human donor who was either an allogeneic HSCT recipient or a stem cell or donor lymphocyte infusion donor (not recorded which). It is not recorded whose cells these are; they may come from a transplant donor. The CDR3 bases are TGTGCCAGCAGCCGAAGGGGGGACAGGGCAAACTATGGCTACACCTTC. It encodes CASSRRGDRANYGYTF.